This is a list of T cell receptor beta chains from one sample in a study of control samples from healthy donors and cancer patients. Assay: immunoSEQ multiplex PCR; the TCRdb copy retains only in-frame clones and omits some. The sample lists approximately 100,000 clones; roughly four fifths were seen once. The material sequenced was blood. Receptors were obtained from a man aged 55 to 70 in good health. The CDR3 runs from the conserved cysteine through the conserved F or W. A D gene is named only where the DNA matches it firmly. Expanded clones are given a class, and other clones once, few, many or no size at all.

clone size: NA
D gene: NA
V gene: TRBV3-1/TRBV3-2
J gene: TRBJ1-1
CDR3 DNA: TGTGCCAGCAGCCAAGGGAGGGGGACTGAAGCTTTCTTT
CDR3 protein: CASSQGRGTEAFF

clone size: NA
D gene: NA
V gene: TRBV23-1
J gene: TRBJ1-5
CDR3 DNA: TGCGCCAGCAGTCTAGGGGGACGGTGTTTTAATCAGCCCCAGCATTTT
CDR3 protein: CASSLGGRCFNQPQHF

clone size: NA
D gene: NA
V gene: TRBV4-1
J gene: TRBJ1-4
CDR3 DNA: TGCGCCAGCAGTCCGGGATTTAATGAAAAACTGTTTTTT
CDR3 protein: CASSPGFNEKLFF

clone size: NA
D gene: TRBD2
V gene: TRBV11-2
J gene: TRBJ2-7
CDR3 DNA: TGTGCCAGCAGGACCTTCACGCGGGAGGGAAAGGGCGAGCAGTACTTC
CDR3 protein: CASRTFTREGKGEQYF

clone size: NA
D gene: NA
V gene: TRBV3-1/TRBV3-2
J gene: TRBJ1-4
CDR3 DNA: TGTGCCAGCAGCCAAGGACGGACCGCCGGTGGGGAAAAACTGTTTTTT
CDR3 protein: CASSQGRTAGGEKLFF

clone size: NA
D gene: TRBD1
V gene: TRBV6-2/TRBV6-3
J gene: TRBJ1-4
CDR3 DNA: TGTGCCAGCAGTTACACCCCGACCACCCAAGGGGGCAAACTGTTTTTT
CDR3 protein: CASSYTPTTQGGKLFF

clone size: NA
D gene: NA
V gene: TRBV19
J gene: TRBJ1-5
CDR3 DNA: TGTGCCAGTAGTATTATCCAGGCAAATCAGCCCCAGCATTTT
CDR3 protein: CASSIIQANQPQHF

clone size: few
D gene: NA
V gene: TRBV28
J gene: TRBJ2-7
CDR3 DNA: TGTGCCAGCAGTTTAAGGGCTTTCCACCAATACGAGCAGTACTTC
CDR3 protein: CASSLRAFHQYEQYF

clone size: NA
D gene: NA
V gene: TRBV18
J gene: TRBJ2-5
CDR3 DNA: TGTGCCAGCTCTGCTGGCAGCAAAGAGACCCAGTACTTC
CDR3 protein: CASSAGSKETQYF

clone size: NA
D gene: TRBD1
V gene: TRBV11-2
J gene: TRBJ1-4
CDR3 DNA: TGTGCCAGCAGCCCTAGACGGGACAGGGAAAAACTGTTTTTT
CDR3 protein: CASSPRRDREKLFF

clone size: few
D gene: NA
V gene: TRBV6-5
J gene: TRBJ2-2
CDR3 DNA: TGTGCCAGCAGTTACACAATTTCATCCGGGGAGCTGTTTTTT
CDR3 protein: CASSYTISSGELFF

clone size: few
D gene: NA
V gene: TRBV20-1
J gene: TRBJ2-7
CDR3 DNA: TGCAGTGCTAGTGGAGGCCGTTCCTACGAGCAGTACTTC
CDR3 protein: CSASGGRSYEQYF

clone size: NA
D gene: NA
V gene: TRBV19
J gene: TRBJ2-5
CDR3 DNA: TGTGCCAGTAGTATGGGATTCCAAGAGACCCAGTACTTC
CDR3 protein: CASSMGFQETQYF

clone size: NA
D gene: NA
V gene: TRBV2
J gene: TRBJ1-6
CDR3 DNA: TGTGCCAGCAGTGAAGCTGGGAGCTCCAATTCACCCCTCCACTTT
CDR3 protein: CASSEAGSSNSPLHF

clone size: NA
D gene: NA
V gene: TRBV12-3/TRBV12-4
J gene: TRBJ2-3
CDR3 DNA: TGTGCCAGCAGGACGGGGTGGACAGATACGCAGTATTTT
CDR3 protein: CASRTGWTDTQYF

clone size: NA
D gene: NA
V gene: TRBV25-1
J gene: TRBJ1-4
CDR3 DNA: TGTGCCAGCAGTCGAGAGTTGAGTGAAAAACTGTTTTTT
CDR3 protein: CASSRELSEKLFF

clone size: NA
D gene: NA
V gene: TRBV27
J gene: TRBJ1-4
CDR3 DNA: TGTGCCAGCAGTTTGGGAGGGGCTGGTGAAAAACTGTTTTTT
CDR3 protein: CASSLGGAGEKLFF

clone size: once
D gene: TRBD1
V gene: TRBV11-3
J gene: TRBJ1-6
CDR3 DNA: TGTGCTAGCAGCTCACGGGACAGGGGACTCTCACCCCTCCACTTT
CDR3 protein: CASSSRDRGLSPLHF

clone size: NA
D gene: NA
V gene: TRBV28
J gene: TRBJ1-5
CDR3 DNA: TGTGCCAGCACCATGGGGGGGTTTTTGCAGCCCCAGCATTTT
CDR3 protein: CASTMGGFLQPQHF

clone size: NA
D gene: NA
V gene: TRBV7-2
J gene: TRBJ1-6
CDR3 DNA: TGTGCCAGCAGCTGGAGGAATTCACCCCTCCACTTT
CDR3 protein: CASSWRNSPLHF

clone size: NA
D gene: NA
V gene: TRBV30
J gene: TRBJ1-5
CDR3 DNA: TGTGCCTGGAGTGTTTTACCAAATCAGCCCCAGCATTTT
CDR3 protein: CAWSVLPNQPQHF

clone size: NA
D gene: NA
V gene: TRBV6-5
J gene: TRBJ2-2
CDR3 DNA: TGTGCCAGCTCTTTAGGTGACAGGAACACCGGGGAGCTGTTTTTT
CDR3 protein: CASSLGDRNTGELFF

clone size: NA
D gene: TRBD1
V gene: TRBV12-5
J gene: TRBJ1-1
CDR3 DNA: TGTGCTAGTGGTTTGGTACAGGGACAGGGTGCCACTGAAGCTTTCTTT
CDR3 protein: CASGLVQGQGATEAFF

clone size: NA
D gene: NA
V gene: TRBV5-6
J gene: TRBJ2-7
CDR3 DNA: TGTGCCAGCAGCTTTTACAGGGTTGGAGGATACGAGCAGTACTTC
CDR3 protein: CASSFYRVGGYEQYF

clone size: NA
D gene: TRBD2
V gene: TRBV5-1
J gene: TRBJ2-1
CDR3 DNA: TGCGCCAGCAGCTTGATGGGACTAGCGGGAGGGCGTGAGCAGTTCTTC
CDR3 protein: CASSLMGLAGGREQFF

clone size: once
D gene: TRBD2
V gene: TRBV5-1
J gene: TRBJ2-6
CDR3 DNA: TGCGCCAGCAGCTTGTACCGGGGGGCTGGGGCCAACGTCCTGACTTTC
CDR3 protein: CASSLYRGAGANVLTF

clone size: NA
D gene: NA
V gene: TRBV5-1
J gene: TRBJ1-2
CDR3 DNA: TGCGCCAGCAGCCTGGAGACTCGACGCTACACCTTC
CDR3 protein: CASSLETRRYTF

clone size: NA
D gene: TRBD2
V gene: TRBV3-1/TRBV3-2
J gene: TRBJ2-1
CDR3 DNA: TGTGCCAGCAGCCGATTCTCGACTAGCGGCTACAATGAGCAGTTCTTC
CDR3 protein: CASSRFSTSGYNEQFF

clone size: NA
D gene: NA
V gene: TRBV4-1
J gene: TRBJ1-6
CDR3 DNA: TGCGCCAGCAGCCACTCCTTGGCAAGCTCCTATAATTCACCCCTCCACTTT
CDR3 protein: CASSHSLASSYNSPLHF

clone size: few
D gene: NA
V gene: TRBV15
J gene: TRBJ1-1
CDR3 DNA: TGTGCCACCAGCAGAGGGGTGGACACTGAAGCTTTCTTT
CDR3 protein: CATSRGVDTEAFF

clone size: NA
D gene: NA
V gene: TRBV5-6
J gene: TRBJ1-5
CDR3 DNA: TGTGCCAGCAGCTTGGGGAGGAGTCTCAATCAGCCCCAGCATTTT
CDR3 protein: CASSLGRSLNQPQHF

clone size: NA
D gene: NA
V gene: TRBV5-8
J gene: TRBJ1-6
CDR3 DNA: TGTGCCAGCAGCTCCCGACCGTTGTCACCCCTCCACTTT
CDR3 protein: CASSSRPLSPLHF

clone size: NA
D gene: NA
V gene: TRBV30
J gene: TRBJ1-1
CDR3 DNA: TGTGCCTGGAGTGCGAAGGGGCTAACTGAAGCTTTCTTT
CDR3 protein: CAWSAKGLTEAFF

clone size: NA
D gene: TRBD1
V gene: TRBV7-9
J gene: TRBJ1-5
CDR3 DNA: TGTGCCAGCAGCCAAAATAAAGCCGGGACAGGGGGACAGCCCCAGCATTTT
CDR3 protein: CASSQNKAGTGGQPQHF

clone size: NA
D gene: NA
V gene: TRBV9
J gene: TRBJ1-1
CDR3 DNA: TGTGCCAGCAGCTCGGGGGCGGACACTGAAGCTTTCTTT
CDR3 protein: CASSSGADTEAFF

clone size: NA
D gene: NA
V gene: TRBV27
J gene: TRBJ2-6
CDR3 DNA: TGTGCCAGCAGTTCCCTGTTAACTGGGGCCAACGTCCTGACTTTC
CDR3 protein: CASSSLLTGANVLTF

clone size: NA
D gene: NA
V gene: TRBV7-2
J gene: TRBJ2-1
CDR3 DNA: TGTGCCAGCAGCTTAAGGTCAGGGAATGAGCAGTTCTTC
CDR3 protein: CASSLRSGNEQFF

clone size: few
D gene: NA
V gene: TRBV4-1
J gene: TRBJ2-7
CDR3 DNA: TGCGCCAGCAGCCAAGATCGGTTTATGAGCTCCTACGAGCAGTACTTC
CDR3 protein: CASSQDRFMSSYEQYF

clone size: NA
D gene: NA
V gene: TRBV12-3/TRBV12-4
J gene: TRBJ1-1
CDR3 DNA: TGTGCCAGCAGTTGGGGTGGTACTGAAGCTTTCTTT
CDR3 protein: CASSWGGTEAFF

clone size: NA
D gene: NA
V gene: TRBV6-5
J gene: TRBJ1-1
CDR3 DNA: TGTGCCAGCAGTTACACGGGATCTGAAGCTTTCTTT
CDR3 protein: CASSYTGSEAFF

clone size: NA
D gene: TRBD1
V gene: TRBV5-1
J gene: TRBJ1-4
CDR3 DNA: TGCGCCAGCAGCTTCGCCCCCGACAGGGTTCAGGAAAAACTGTTTTTT
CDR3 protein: CASSFAPDRVQEKLFF

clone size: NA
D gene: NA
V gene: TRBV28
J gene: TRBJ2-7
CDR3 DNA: TGTGCCAGCAGTTCTCCTAGGACTGGGCCCTACGAGCAGTACTTC
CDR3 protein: CASSSPRTGPYEQYF